This T cell receptor beta chain was sequenced for a study of control samples from healthy donors and cancer patients. Germline V gene sequence: CDR1 SGDLS, CDR2 YYNGEE. The CDR3 runs 12 residues. V shed 3 bases and J shed 9 bases, with 10 bases lying between them. Clones were sequenced by immunoSEQ multiplex PCR, and TCRdb holds only the in-frame ones, with some missing. The repertoire holds 20,000 to 25,000 clones, with roughly 83% as singletons. This clone was observed a single time. The chain has TRBV9 and TRBJ1-5; TRBD1 is a possible D gene (5 bases). Sequenced input: PBMCs. The origin of this receptor is a man aged 55 to 69 with head and neck cancer. As DNA, the CDR3 is TGTGCCAGCAGCGGGGGCGAGGGGCCCCAGCATTTT. Its protein product is CASSGGEGPQHF.